The 27 T cell receptor beta chains below come from one sample, sequenced in a study of OX40 agonist ivuxolimab in advanced cancers. The protocol was immunoSEQ multiplex PCR, while the TCRdb copy is restricted to in-frame clones and leaves out a portion. The sample includes about 61,000 clones, 85% to 90% of them seen just once. Material: CD4+ or CD8+ T cells sorted from blood, obtained in a trial of the OX40 agonist ivuxolimab. The receptors here all came from an adult with an advanced solid tumor such as melanoma, head and neck, liver or kidney cancer.

The V gene is TRBV4-1, the J gene TRBJ1-2, with D possibly matching TRBD1 (5 bases). Trimming left V 2 bases short and J 2 bases short, with 15 bases between. This CDR3 comprises 16 residues. The germline gives CDR1 MGHRA, CDR2 YSYEKL. This CDR3 is CASSQRLTAPNYGYTF. CDR3 nucleotide sequence: TGCGCCAGCAGCCAACGCCTGACAGCACCAAACTATGGCTACACCTTC.

The chain recombines TRBV28 with TRBJ2-3; D gene ambiguous. V was cut by 6 bases and J by 4 bases, with 14 bases left in between. Germline V gene data show CDR1 as MDHEN and CDR2 as SYDVKM. CDR3 size: 14 residues. CDR3 nucleotide sequence: TGTGCCAGCAGCGTCATCAGGAGCTCAGATACGCAGTATTTT. It specifies CASSVIRSSDTQYF.

This chain connects TRBV6-6 to TRBJ2-5; TRBD1 aligns across 8 bases. CDR3 size: 15 residues. Germline CDR1 is MNHNY and CDR2 is SVGAGI (reference sequence). V lost 4 bases, J lost 2 bases, and 6 bases stayed unmatched. The CDR3 DNA reads TGTGCCAGCAGTTCGGCAGGGGGCATTCAAGAGACCCAGTACTTC. Protein product: CASSSAGGIQETQYF.

The chain recombines TRBV28 with TRBJ1-5; tentatively, D is TRBD1 (6 bases). Trimming removed 8 bases at V and 2 bases at J, with 16 bases between. The germline CDR1 and CDR2 sequences are MDHEN and SYDVKM. This CDR3 region has 15 residues. For the CDR3, the DNA is TGTGCCAGCGGGACACAGGGTCCGCGCAATCAGCCCCAGCATTTT. Its protein product is CASGTQGPRNQPQHF.

The chain links TRBV7-3 to TRBJ1-1; TRBD1 aligns across 7 bases. CDR1 is SGHTA and CDR2 is FQGTGA in the germline V gene. CDR3 size: 16 residues. After removal of 1 base from V and 5 bases from J, the junction contained 10 bases not matched to a gene. The CDR3 DNA is TGTGCCAGCAGCTTAAGTAAAGGGGGCCGAGGGACTGAAGCTTTCTTT. Translating it yields CASSLSKGGRGTEAFF.

The gene calls are TRBV6-1 and TRBJ2-1, with a tentative D call TRBD2 (5 bases). Germline CDR1 reads MNHNS; CDR2 reads SASEGT. The CDR3 is 14 residues long. Trimming left V 5 bases short and J 4 bases short, with 12 bases between. The CDR3 loop reads CASSPDGVYNEQFF. The CDR3 nucleotides read TGTGCCAGCAGTCCAGACGGGGTTTACAATGAGCAGTTCTTC.

As concerns this clone: One junction end does not reproduce the germline sequence, and a read error may be involved. The genes are TRBV7-7 and TRBJ2-2; 8 bases align to TRBD1. Germline V gene data show CDR1 as SSHAT and CDR2 as FNYEAQ (reference sequence). CDR3 length equals 15 residues. CDR3 protein: CASSSTGERTGELFF. The CDR3 DNA reads as TGTGCTAGCAGCTCGACAGGGGAAAGGACCGGGGAGCTGTTTTTT.

The chain recombines TRBV5-5 with TRBJ1-5; possible D gene TRBD1, 5 bases. The length of the CDR3 is 18 residues. The ends were cut back, 1 base at V and 0 bases at J, with 17 bases in the middle. From germline, CDR1 is SGHKS and CDR2 YYEKEE (reference sequence). In nucleotides, the CDR3 is TGTGCCAGCAGCTTGTCGGGTGGAGGGGCCTATAGCAATCAGCCCCAGCATTTT. Its protein product is CASSLSGGGAYSNQPQHF.

CDR3 nucleotides: TGTGCCAGTAGGCCTAGCGGGGGGGCCGGGAAGACCCAGTACTTC. Amino acids: CASRPSGGAGKTQYF. The genes are TRBV19 and TRBJ2-5; 12 bases are a match to TRBD2. CDR1 and CDR2 (germline): LNHDA, SQIVND (reference sequence). This CDR3 contains 15 residues. V lost 6 bases to trimming and J lost 6 bases; unmatched junction nucleotides: 8.

V is TRBV30 and J is TRBJ1-2; 7 nucleotides match TRBD1. The CDR3 spans 13 residues. Germline V CDR1 and CDR2: GTSNPN, SVGIG (reference sequence). Germline trimming cut 0 bases from V and 5 bases from J; bases unmatched to any gene: 3. Here the CDR3 DNA reads TGTGCCTGGAGTGTAGGGGGCTATTATGGCTACACCTTC. This codes for CAWSVGGYYGYTF.

V and J are TRBV27 and TRBJ2-1, with TRBD2 matching 7 bases. The V segment lost 4 bases and the J segment 3 bases; nucleotides outside the gene matches: 9. Looked up from germline, CDR1 is MNHEY and CDR2 is SMNVEV (reference sequence). The CDR3 spans 16 residues. The CDR3 nucleotides are TGTGCCAGCAGTTCGACACGGGGGGTCAACTACAATGAGCAGTTCTTC. Translating it yields CASSSTRGVNYNEQFF.

This clone was detected once. The rearrangement links TRBV11-2 to TRBJ1-6; the match to TRBD1 covers 8 bases. In germline, CDR1 is SGHAT, CDR2 FQNNGV. Trimming at V came to 9 bases and at J to 0 bases, leaving 4 bases not matched to a gene. This CDR3 has 15 amino acids. The CDR3 loop is CASGDRRSYNSPLHF. The CDR3, as DNA: TGTGCCAGTGGGGACAGGCGCTCCTATAATTCACCCCTCCACTTT.

The genes are TRBV15 and TRBJ2-7, with 7 bases aligning to TRBD1. In germline, CDR1 is LNHNV, CDR2 YYDKDF (reference sequence). The CDR3 consists of 14 residues. J was trimmed by 2 bases and V by 2 bases; bases with no gene match: 3. The CDR3 is CATSRLGQTYEQYF. The DNA of the CDR3 is TGTGCCACCAGCAGATTGGGACAGACCTACGAGCAGTACTTC.

This chain joins TRBV5-1 and TRBJ2-3; no clear D. There are 14 residues in the CDR3. V was cut by 6 bases and J by 1 base, with 12 bases left in between. Per germline, CDR1 SGHRS and CDR2 YFSETQ. The CDR3 spells CASKGPAGTDTQYF. The CDR3 DNA reads as TGCGCCAGCAAGGGTCCCGCCGGCACAGATACGCAGTATTTT.

V gene TRBV6-5 combines with J gene TRBJ2-1, with 8 bases fitting TRBD1. Germline V gives CDR1 MNHEY, CDR2 SVGAGI. The V and J ends lost 6 bases and 10 bases, in that order; junction bases with no gene match: 5. The CDR3 has 12 residues. The CDR3 sequence: CASSRDRLEQFF. In DNA form, the CDR3 reads TGTGCCAGCAGCAGGGACAGGCTAGAGCAGTTCTTC.

The V gene is TRBV18, the J gene TRBJ1-6; 11 bases agree with TRBD1. With 4 bases clipped from V and 6 bases from J, the junction kept 8 bases outside the gene matches. The CDR3 loop spans 17 amino acids. From germline, CDR1 is KGHSH and CDR2 LQKENI. The CDR3 here is CASSRSGTGGGNSPLHF. Written as DNA, the CDR3 is TGTGCCAGCTCACGCTCCGGGACAGGGGGAGGTAATTCACCCCTCCACTTT. Full variable domain (rest looked up from reference TRBV18 and TRBJ1-6): NAGVMQNPRHLVRRRGQEARLRCSPMKGHSHVYWYRQLPEEGLKFMVYLQKENIIDESGMPKERFSAEFPKEGPSILRIQQVVRGDSAAYFCASSRSGTGGGNSPLHFGNGTRLTVT.

V gene TRBV5-6 combines with J gene TRBJ1-1; D ambiguous. The V gene's germline CDR1 is SGHDT and CDR2 YYEEEE. V was shortened by 5 bases and J by 1 base, with 9 bases between the two germline ends. The CDR3 spans 13 residues. The CDR3 DNA reads as TGTGCCAGCAGTTACGGAAGGAACACTGAAGCTTTCTTT. This codes for CASSYGRNTEAFF.

J is TRBJ2-3 and V is TRBV6-1, with D perhaps TRBD2 (6 bases). Trimming shortened V by 0 bases and J by 6 bases, and 16 bases separated the two germline ends. CDR1 is MNHNS and CDR2 is SASEGT in the germline V gene. CDR3 size: 16 residues. DNA for the CDR3: TGTGCCAGCAGTGAAGCGGGCGGGGCGGCCCGGGATACGCAGTATTTT. Encoded protein: CASSEAGGAARDTQYF.

Notes on this clone: Within the sample, other DNA sequences also encode this same CDR3. The chain recombines TRBV5-4 with TRBJ2-3, with D tentatively TRBD2 (6 bases). Germline V CDR1 and CDR2: SGHNT, YYREEE (reference sequence). V lost 2 bases to trimming and J lost 0 bases, with 10 bases between them. The CDR3 runs 15 residues. Here the CDR3 reads CASSLGGGSTDTQYF. CDR3 DNA sequence: TGTGCCAGCAGCTTAGGTGGGGGGAGCACAGATACGCAGTATTTT.

The V gene is TRBV28, the J gene TRBJ1-5; 8 bases fit TRBD1. V dropped 8 bases and J dropped 3; count of bases not matched to a gene: 9. The CDR3 consists of 15 residues. From germline, CDR1 is MDHEN and CDR2 SYDVKM. CDR3: CASPPKGQDNQPQHF. CDR3 nucleotide sequence: TGTGCCAGCCCCCCTAAGGGACAGGACAATCAGCCCCAGCATTTT.

A single count supports this clone. The CDR3 protein is CASRNRAETQYF. CDR3 sequence (DNA): TGTGCCAGCAGGAACAGGGCAGAGACCCAGTACTTC. This rearrangement joins TRBV27 to TRBJ2-5; maybe TRBD1 (6 bases). Germline lookup yields CDR1 MNHEY and CDR2 SMNVEV (reference sequence). The CDR3 is made up of 12 amino acids. V lost 6 bases and J 4 bases, leaving 9 bases between the germline ends.

The chain has TRBV18 and TRBJ1-1; D unclear. The CDR3 sequence is 14 residues long. Between the trimmed V and J ends, which lost 6 bases and 2 bases, there was a span of 13 bases. Germline V gene lookup returns CDR1 KGHSH and CDR2 LQKENI. DNA of the CDR3: TGTGCCAGCTCGCTAGTACCGCCAAACACTGAAGCTTTCTTT. Its protein product is CASSLVPPNTEAFF. Full variable domain (remainder filled in from reference TRBV18 and TRBJ1-1): NAGVMQNPRHLVRRRGQEARLRCSPMKGHSHVYWYRQLPEEGLKFMVYLQKENIIDESGMPKERFSAEFPKEGPSILRIQQVVRGDSAAYFCASSLVPPNTEAFFGQGTRLTVV.

The CDR3 loop reads CASSPPFPGVGTEAFF. In DNA form, the CDR3 reads TGTGCCAGCTCACCACCTTTTCCAGGGGTGGGGACTGAAGCTTTCTTT. The chain has TRBV18 and TRBJ1-1; maybe TRBD1 (6 bases). CDR1 and CDR2 (germline): KGHSH, LQKENI. CDR3 length equals 16 residues. V lost 0 bases and J lost 5, with 16 bases in between.

The J gene is TRBJ2-7, the V gene TRBV5-5; no clear D gene. The CDR3 sequence is 13 residues long. Trimming pared 2 bases from V and 0 bases from J, leaving 6 bases between. Germline V gene lookup returns CDR1 SGHKS and CDR2 YYEKEE (reference sequence). This chain's CDR3 is CASSFSLSYEQYF. The CDR3 DNA reads TGTGCCAGCAGCTTTTCTCTCTCCTACGAGCAGTACTTC. The whole variable domain, filled in from reference TRBV5-5 and TRBJ2-7, reads DAGVTQSPTHLIKTRGQQVTLRCSPISGHKSVSWYQQVLGQGPQFIFQYYEKEERGRGNFPDRFSARQFPNYSSELNVNALLLGDSALYLCASSFSLSYEQYFGPGTRLTVT.

The J gene is TRBJ2-2, the V gene TRBV18; perhaps TRBD1 as D (6 bases). The CDR3 covers 12 residues. CDR1 and CDR2 from the germline V gene are KGHSH and LQKENI. Trimming pared 6 bases from V and 6 bases from J, leaving 8 bases between. CDR3 protein: CASSSGAGELFF. The CDR3 DNA follows: TGTGCCAGCTCCTCAGGGGCCGGGGAGCTGTTTTTT.

This clone was recorded once. CDR3 DNA sequence: TGTGCCAGCAGCTTACAGGGTAGGCTCTACAATGAGCAGTTCTTC. Translated, it gives CASSLQGRLYNEQFF. The rearrangement uses TRBV7-2 and TRBJ2-1; perhaps TRBD1 as D (5 bases). With 2 bases removed from V and 3 bases from J, the gap between germline ends came to 11 bases. CDR3 size: 15 residues. Per germline, CDR1 SGHTA and CDR2 FQGNSA.

The CDR3 here is CASSLANANTEAFF. CDR3 sequence (DNA): TGTGCCAGCAGCTTAGCGAATGCGAACACTGAAGCTTTCTTT. This chain connects TRBV7-9 to TRBJ1-1, with D unclear. The V end was cut by 0 bases, the J end by 1 base, with 6 bases between. This CDR3 spans 14 amino acids. The germline V gene has CDR1 SEHNR and CDR2 FQNEAQ (reference sequence).